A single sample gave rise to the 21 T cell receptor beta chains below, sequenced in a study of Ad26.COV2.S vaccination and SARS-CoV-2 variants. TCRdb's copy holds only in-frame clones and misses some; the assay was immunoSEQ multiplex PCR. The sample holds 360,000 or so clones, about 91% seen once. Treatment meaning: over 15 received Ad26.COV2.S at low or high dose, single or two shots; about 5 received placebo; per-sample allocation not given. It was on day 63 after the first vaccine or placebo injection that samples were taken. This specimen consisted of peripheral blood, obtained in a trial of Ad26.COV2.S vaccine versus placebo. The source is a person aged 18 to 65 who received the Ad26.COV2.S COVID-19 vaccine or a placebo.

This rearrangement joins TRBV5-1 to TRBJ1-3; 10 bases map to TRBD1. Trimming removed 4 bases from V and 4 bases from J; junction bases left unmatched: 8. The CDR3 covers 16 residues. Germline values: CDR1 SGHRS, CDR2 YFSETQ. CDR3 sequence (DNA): TGCGCCAGCAGCCTCACCGGGACAGGGGACGGAAACACCATATATTTT. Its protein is CASSLTGTGDGNTIYF.

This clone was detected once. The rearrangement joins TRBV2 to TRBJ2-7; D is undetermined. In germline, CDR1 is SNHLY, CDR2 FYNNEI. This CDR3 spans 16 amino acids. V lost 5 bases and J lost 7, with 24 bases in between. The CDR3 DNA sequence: TGTGCCAGCAGTTCTTCAGCTGGAGCCCATTTGGGAGAGCAGTACTTC. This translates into CASSSSAGAHLGEQYF. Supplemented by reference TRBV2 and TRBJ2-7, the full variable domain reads EPEVTQTPSHQVTQMGQEVILRCVPISNHLYFYWYRQILGQKVEFLVSFYNNEISEKSEIFDDQFSVERPDGSNFTLKIRSTKLEDSAMYFCASSSSAGAHLGEQYFGPGTRLTVT.

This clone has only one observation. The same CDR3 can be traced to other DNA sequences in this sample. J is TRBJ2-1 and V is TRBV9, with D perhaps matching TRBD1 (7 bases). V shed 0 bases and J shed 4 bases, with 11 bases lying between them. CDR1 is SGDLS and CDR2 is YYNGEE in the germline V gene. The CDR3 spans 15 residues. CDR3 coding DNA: TGTGCCAGCAGCGTAGCGGCAGGGGGGTACAATGAGCAGTTCTTC. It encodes CASSVAAGGYNEQFF.

The CDR3 loop reads CASSIYRDYHYEQYF. CDR3 coding DNA: TGTGCCAGCAGCATATACCGGGACTACCATTACGAGCAGTACTTC. This rearrangement joins TRBV21-1 to TRBJ2-7; the table's D call of TRBD2 was not tested on the DNA. TRBV21-1 constitutes a pseudogene. This CDR3 comprises 15 residues.

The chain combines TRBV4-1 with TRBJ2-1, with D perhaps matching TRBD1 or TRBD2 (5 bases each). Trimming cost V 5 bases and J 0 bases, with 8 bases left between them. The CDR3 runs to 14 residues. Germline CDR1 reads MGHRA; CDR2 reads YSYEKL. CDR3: CASSMGTSYNEQFF. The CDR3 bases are TGCGCCAGCAGCATGGGGACCTCCTACAATGAGCAGTTCTTC.

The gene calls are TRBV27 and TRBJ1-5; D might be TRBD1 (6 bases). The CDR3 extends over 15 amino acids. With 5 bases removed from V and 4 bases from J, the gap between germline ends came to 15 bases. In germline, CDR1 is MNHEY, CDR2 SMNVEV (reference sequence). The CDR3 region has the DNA TGTGCCAGCAGTCCCCCCGGGACACGAAATCAGCCCCAGCATTTT. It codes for CASSPPGTRNQPQHF.

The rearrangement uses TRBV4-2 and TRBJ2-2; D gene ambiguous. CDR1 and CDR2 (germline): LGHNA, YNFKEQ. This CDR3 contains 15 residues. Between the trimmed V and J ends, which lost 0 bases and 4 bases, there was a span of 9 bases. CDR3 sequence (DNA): TGTGCCAGCAGCCAAGATCGCTTGATCACCGGGGAGCTGTTTTTT. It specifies CASSQDRLITGELFF.

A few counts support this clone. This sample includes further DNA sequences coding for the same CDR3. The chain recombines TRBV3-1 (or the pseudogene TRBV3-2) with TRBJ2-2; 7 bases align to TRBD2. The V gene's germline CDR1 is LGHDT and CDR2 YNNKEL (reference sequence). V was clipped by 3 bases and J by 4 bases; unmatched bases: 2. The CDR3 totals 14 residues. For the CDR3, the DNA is TGTGCCAGCAGCCATTGGGGGGGCACCGGGGAGCTGTTTTTT. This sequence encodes CASSHWGGTGELFF.

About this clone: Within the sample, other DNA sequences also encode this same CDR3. The CDR3 DNA sequence: TGTGCCAGCAGCTTAAGCGCCGGGAGCTCCTACGAGCAGTACTTC. Protein: CASSLSAGSSYEQYF. The chain has TRBV7-3 and TRBJ2-7; a possible D gene is TRBD2 (6 bases). The CDR3 is 15 residues long. The germline V gene encodes CDR1 SGHTA and CDR2 FQGTGA. Between the trimmed V and J ends, which lost 1 base and 0 bases, there was a span of 10 bases.

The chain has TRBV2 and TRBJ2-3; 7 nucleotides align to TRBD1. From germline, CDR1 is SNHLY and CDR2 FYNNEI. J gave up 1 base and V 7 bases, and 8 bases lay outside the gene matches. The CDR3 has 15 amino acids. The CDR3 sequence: CASTLGGARTDTQYF. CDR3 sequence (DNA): TGTGCCAGCACCCTAGGGGGCGCCCGCACAGATACGCAGTATTTT.

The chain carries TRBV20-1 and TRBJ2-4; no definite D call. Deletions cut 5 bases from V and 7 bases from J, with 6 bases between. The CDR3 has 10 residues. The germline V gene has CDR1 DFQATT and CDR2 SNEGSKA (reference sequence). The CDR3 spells CSAYNNIQYF. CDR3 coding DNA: TGCAGTGCTTACAATAACATTCAGTACTTC.

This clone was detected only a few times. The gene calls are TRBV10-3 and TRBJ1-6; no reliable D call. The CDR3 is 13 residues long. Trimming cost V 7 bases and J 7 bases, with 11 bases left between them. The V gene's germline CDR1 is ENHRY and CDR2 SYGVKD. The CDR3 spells CAIMGDGNSPLHF. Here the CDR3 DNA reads TGTGCCATCATGGGAGATGGGAATTCACCCCTCCACTTT.

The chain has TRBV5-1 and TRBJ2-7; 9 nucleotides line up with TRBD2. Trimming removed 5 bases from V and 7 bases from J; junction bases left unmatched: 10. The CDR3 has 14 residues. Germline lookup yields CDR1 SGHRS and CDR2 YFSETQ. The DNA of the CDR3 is TGCGCCAGCAGTTCTAGCGGGGAGCCGGGGGAGCAGTACTTC. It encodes CASSSSGEPGEQYF.

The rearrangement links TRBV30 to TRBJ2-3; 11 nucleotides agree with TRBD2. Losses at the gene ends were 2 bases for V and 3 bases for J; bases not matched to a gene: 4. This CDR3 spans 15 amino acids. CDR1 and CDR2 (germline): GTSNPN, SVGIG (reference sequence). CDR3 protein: CAWSIAGGGTDTQYF. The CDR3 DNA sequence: TGTGCCTGGAGTATAGCGGGAGGGGGAACAGATACGCAGTATTTT.

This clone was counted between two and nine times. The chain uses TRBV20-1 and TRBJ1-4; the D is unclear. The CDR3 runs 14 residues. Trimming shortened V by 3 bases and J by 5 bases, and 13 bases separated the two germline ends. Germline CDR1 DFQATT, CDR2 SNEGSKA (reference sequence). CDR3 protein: CSASWEFSNEKLFF. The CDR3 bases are TGCAGTGCTAGTTGGGAATTCAGCAATGAAAAACTGTTTTTT.

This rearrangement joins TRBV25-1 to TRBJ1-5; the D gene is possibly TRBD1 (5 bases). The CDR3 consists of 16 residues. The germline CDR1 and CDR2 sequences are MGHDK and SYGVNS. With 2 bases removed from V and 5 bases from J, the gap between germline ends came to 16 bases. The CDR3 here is CASSEKWGRVHQPQHF. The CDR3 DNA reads TGTGCCAGCAGTGAAAAATGGGGCCGGGTTCATCAGCCCCAGCATTTT. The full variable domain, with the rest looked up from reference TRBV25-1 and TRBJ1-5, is EADIYQTPRYLVIGTGKKITLECSQTMGHDKMYWYQQDPGMELHLIHYSYGVNSTEKGDLSSESTVSRIRTEHFPLTLESARPSHTSQYLCASSEKWGRVHQPQHFGDGTRLSIL.

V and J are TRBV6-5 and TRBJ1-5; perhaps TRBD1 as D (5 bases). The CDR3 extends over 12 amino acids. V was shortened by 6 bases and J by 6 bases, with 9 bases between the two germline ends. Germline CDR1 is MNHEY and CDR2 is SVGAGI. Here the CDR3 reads CASSRVGQPQHF. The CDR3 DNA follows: TGTGCCAGCAGCAGGGTTGGTCAGCCCCAGCATTTT.

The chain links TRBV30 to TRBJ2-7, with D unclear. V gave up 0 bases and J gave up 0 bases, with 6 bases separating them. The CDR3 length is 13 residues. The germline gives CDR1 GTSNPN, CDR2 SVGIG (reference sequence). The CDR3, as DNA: TGTGCCTGGAGTGTAGGTCGCTCCTACGAGCAGTACTTC. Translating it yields CAWSVGRSYEQYF.

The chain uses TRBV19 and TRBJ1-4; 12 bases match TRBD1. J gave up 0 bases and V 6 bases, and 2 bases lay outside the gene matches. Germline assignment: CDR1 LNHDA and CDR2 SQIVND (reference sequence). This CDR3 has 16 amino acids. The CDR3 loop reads CASRGQGASTNEKLFF. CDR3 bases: TGTGCCAGTAGGGGACAGGGGGCCTCAACTAATGAAAAACTGTTTTTT.

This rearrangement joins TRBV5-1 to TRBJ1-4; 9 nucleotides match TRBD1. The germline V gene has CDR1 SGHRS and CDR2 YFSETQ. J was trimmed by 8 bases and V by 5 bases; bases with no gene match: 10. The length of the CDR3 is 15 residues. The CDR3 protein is CASSTQGAQREKLFF. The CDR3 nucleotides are TGCGCCAGCAGTACACAGGGGGCGCAGAGGGAAAAACTGTTTTTT. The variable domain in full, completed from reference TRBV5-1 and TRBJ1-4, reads KAGVTQTPRYLIKTRGQQVTLSCSPISGHRSVSWYQQTPGQGLQFLFEYFSETQRNKGNFPGRFSGRQFSNSRSEMNVSTLELGDSALYLCASSTQGAQREKLFFGSGTQLSVL.

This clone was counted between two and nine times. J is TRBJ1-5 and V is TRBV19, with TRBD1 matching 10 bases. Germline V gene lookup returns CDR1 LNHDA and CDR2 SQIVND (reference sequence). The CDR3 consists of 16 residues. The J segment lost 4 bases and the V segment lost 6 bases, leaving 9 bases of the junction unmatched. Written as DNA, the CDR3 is TGTGCCAGTAGAAAAGCATGGGACAGGGGAAATCAGCCCCAGCATTTT. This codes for CASRKAWDRGNQPQHF.